This entry concerns a single T cell receptor beta chain. Antigen specificity is unknown. The entry originates in a study of CD8+CD57+ T cells in acquired aplastic anemia. Study information: The average for DNA from sorted CD4+ and CD8+ cells was 3 to 3.5 ug. Study-level points and caveats: Common to patients and controls were around 30 CD8+ CDR3 sequences.

Patients chosen for sequencing had shown CD8+CD57+ cell expansion by flow cytometry. In all patients, the disease was severe acquired aplastic anemia. Receipt of therapy had not occurred in any patient by the time of blood sampling. V was trimmed by 0 bases and J by 1 base, leaving 7 bases between them. The CDR3 spans 14 residues. Germline values: CDR1 WNHNN, CDR2 SYGVQD (reference sequence). Genomic DNA provided the template from which TCR beta VDJ and CDR3 profiles were obtained. TCRdb processed the reads anew with MiXCR; each CDR3 protein has one entry. This sample carries 120,000 or so distinct CDR3 sequences, 50% to 70% of them seen once, and the ten largest clones take 29%.

The V and J genes are TRBV10-1 and TRBJ2-7; the D gene is possibly TRBD1 (6 bases). Material for sequencing was sorted CD4+, CD8+, or CD8+CD57+ T cells (not recorded which) from PBMCs. The origin of this receptor is a human donor with aplastic anemia. The CDR3 sequence is CASSESRGSYEQYF. For the CDR3, the DNA is TGCGCCAGCAGTGAGTCCAGGGGTTCCTACGAGCAGTACTTC.